Listed below are T cell receptor beta chains from one sample, sequenced in a study of T-cell memory formation after mild COVID-19. TCRdb used MiXCR to reprocess the 5' RACE reads, holding one entry per CDR3 protein. The repertoire consists of approximately 300,000 distinct CDR3 sequences, with approximately 15% occurring once and the leading ten covering about a fifth. Sample: PBMCs or a T cell subset sorted from them (not recorded which). The receptors stem from a man aged 18 to 30 who had mild COVID-19 (a few samples of this study predate the infection). Cell type and time point are not known. Both conserved end residues are part of each CDR3. Each record gives: D gene, CDR3 length, clone size, V gene, J gene, CDR3 DNA, CDR3 protein. The D gene is left open where the match is weak. Clone size is stated in some rows and not others, as once, few, many or a class when expanded.

>TRBD1|14|few|TRBV12-3/TRBV12-4|TRBJ1-1
TGTGCCAGCAGTCGACAGGGAGTGGACACTGAAGCTTTCTTT
CASSRQGVDTEAFF
>TRBD2|16|few|TRBV6-2/TRBV6-3|TRBJ2-3
TGTGCCAGCAGTCCGTCGACTAGCGGGGGAGCAGATACGCAGTATTTT
CASSPSTSGGADTQYF
>TRBD1|14|NA|TRBV20-1|TRBJ1-4
TGCAGTGCCCACCGGACAGGGAGGAATGAAAAACTGTTTTTT
CSAHRTGRNEKLFF
>TRBD1|16|NA|TRBV7-9|TRBJ1-2
TGTGCCAGCAGCTTTTCGATAGGACAGGGGAGCTATGGCTACACCTTC
CASSFSIGQGSYGYTF
>TRBD1|14|few|TRBV5-1|TRBJ2-3
TGCGCCAGCGGTCAACAGGGGTGGACAGATACGCAGTATTTT
CASGQQGWTDTQYF
>TRBD1|16|few|TRBV7-9|TRBJ2-4
TGTGCCAGCAGCGTATCATCGACAGGGGTTATGAACATTCAGTACTTC
CASSVSSTGVMNIQYF
>NA|15|few|TRBV6-5|TRBJ1-2
TGTGCCAGCAGTTACGGGGACCAACCCCACTATGGCTACACCTTC
CASSYGDQPHYGYTF
>TRBD2|14|many|TRBV20-1|TRBJ2-5
TGCAGTGCTGGACTAGCGGGGGGCCATGAGACCCAGTACTTC
CSAGLAGGHETQYF
>NA|17|many|TRBV6-1|TRBJ2-4
TGTGCCAGCAGTGGCGCTGTCCGGGGCCTAGCCAAAAACATTCAGTACTTC
CASSGAVRGLAKNIQYF
>TRBD1|16|NA|TRBV12-5|TRBJ2-7
TGTGCTAGTGGTTTCCTAATCGGGACAGGCGAGGACGAGCAGTACTTC
CASGFLIGTGEDEQYF
>NA|18|NA|TRBV23-1|TRBJ2-6
TGCGCCAGCAGTCATCCCAGGCAGCTAGCCTCTGGGGCCAACGTCCTGACTTTC
CASSHPRQLASGANVLTF